The rows below give T cell receptor beta chains drawn from one sample of a study of T cells in Graves' hyperthyroidism and ophthalmopathy. TCRdb re-analysed the multiplex PCR reads in MiXCR, keeping a single row per CDR3 protein. The sample records roughly 500,000 distinct CDR3 sequences, around 42% being singletons. The sample taken for sequencing was peripheral blood or thyroid tissue (not recorded which). The receptors come from an adult woman with Graves' disease, either hyperthyroidism or ophthalmopathy (not recorded which). Both conserved end residues are part of each CDR3. D genes are given only for firm matches. Some rows have no size entry. The others give once, few or many, or a class for an expanded clone.

TRBV29-1	TRBJ2-2	-	-	CSVEGSSTFF	TGCAGCGTTGAGGGGAGCTCCACGTTTTTT
TRBV10-1	TRBJ2-5	-	many	CASSDWGAETQYF	TGCGCCAGCAGTGATTGGGGTGCTGAGACCCAGTACTTC
TRBV7-2	TRBJ2-7	-	many	CASSLGLAYEQYF	TGTGCCAGCAGCTTAGGTCTAGCCTACGAGCAGTACTTC
TRBV6-5	TRBJ1-2	-	many	CASSTTSGSSYGYTF	TGTGCCAGCAGTACAACATCCGGGTCCTCTTATGGCTACACCTTC
TRBV5-1	TRBJ1-6	TRBD1	-	CASSWGQGLPLHF	TGCGCCAGCAGCTGGGGACAGGGGCTACCCCTCCACTTT
TRBV7-9	TRBJ2-5	-	-	CASSSCRHTGKCLETQYF	TGTGCCAGCAGCTCCTGCCGCCATACAGGGAAGTGTCTAGAGACCCAGTACTTC
TRBV10-1	TRBJ2-7	-	-	CASSMEQYF	TGTGCCAGCAGTATGGAGCAGTACTTC
TRBV20-1	TRBJ2-5	TRBD2	many	CSAIGLAGVETQYF	TGCAGTGCTATAGGATTAGCGGGAGTAGAGACCCAGTACTTC
TRBV7-9	TRBJ2-5	-	many	CASSLVGETQYF	TGTGCCAGCAGCTTAGTTGGGGAGACCCAGTACTTC
TRBV29-1	TRBJ2-5	-	-	CSIERGETQYF	TGCAGCATCGAACGAGGAGAGACCCAGTACTTC
TRBV7-9	TRBJ1-1	-	many	CASSSPGGYRNTEAFF	TGTGCCAGCAGCTCCCCCGGGGGGTACCGGAACACTGAAGCTTTCTTT
TRBV7-9	TRBJ1-5	TRBD1	once	CASSLGAGGVEQF	TGTGCCAGCAGCTTAGGGGCAGGGGGCGTTGAGCAGTTT
TRBV6-5	TRBJ1-1	TRBD1	-	CASSSTGGMAEAFF	TGTGCCAGCAGTTCGACAGGGGGTATGGCTGAAGCTTTCTTT
TRBV7-9	TRBJ2-5	-	once	CASSYGRQETQYF	TGTGCCAGTTCATATGGACGCCAAGAGACCCAGTACTTC
TRBV10-3	TRBJ1-1	-	-	CATRDRENTEAFF	TGTGCCACACGGGACCGGGAGAACACTGAAGCTTTCTTT
TRBV5-1	TRBJ1-5	-	many	CASSSEGYSNQPQHF	TGCGCCAGCAGCTCAGAGGGTTATAGCAATCAGCCCCAGCATTTT
TRBV5-1	TRBJ1-2	-	-	CASSQHGGPSYGYTF	TGTGCCAGCAGCCAACACGGGGGGCCTTCCTATGGCTACACCTTC
TRBV9	TRBJ2-1	TRBD1	many	CASSVAGTGWNEQFF	TGTGCCAGCAGCGTAGCAGGGACAGGGTGGAATGAGCAGTTCTTC
TRBV7-9	TRBJ1-2	-	-	CASSGEFLQGRYGYTF	TGTGCCAGCAGCGGGGAGTTCCTTCAAGGTCGTTATGGCTACACCTTC
TRBV29-1	TRBJ1-2	-	-	CSVDFQAGKNYGYTF	TGCAGCGTTGACTTTCAGGCAGGGAAAAACTATGGCTACACCTTC
TRBV7-9	TRBJ1-5	TRBD1	many	CASSLGGTGSQPQHF	TGTGCCAGCAGCTTAGGCGGGACAGGTTCTCAGCCCCAGCATTTT
TRBV7-2	TRBJ2-5	-	-	CASSLGRSQYF	TGTGCCAGCAGCTTAGGTCGGTCCCAGTACTTC
TRBV18	TRBJ2-2	-	-	CAGSPIGGGELFF	TGTGCCGGCTCACCCATCGGTGGCGGGGAGCTGTTTTTT
TRBV7-9	TRBJ2-2	TRBD1	-	CASSPDRATGELFF	TGTGCCAGCAGTCCTGACAGGGCCACCGGGGAGCTGTTTTTT
TRBV5-1	TRBJ1-1	-	once	CASSFQQGRTFF	TGCGCCAGCAGCTTCCAACAGGGACGTACTTTCTTT
TRBV2	TRBJ1-6	-	few	CASTGGGDSPLHF	TGTGCCAGCACCGGTGGAGGGGATTCACCCCTCCACTTT
TRBV7-9	TRBJ1-1	-	many	CASSHGGTEAFF	TGTGCCAGCAGCCATGGAGGCACTGAAGCTTTCTTT
TRBV29-1	TRBJ2-5	-	-	CSVEGGRETQYF	TGCAGCGTTGAAGGGGGGCGCGAGACCCAGTACTTC
TRBV20-1	TRBJ1-2	-	-	CSAYPSGGYGYTF	TGCAGTGCTTACCCTTCTGGGGGCTATGGCTACACCTTC
TRBV7-3	TRBJ2-2	TRBD2	many	CASSLGLAGGAGELFF	TGTGCCAGCAGCTTAGGCCTAGCGGGAGGAGCCGGGGAGCTGTTTTTT
TRBV2	TRBJ1-1	-	-	CASTGFMNTEAFF	TGTGCCAGCACAGGGTTCATGAACACTGAAGCTTTCTTT
TRBV20-1	TRBJ2-7	-	many	CSAPVPGFRYEQYF	TGCAGTGCTCCAGTACCGGGGTTTCGTTACGAGCAGTACTTC
TRBV29-1	TRBJ2-7	TRBD1	many	CSVRDRTSYEQYF	TGCAGCGTGCGGGACAGGACATCCTACGAGCAGTACTTC
TRBV19	TRBJ2-2	-	-	CASSLRWGLASTDTGELFF	TGTGCCAGTAGTCTAAGGTGGGGGCTAGCCTCCACAGACACCGGGGAGCTGTTTTTT
TRBV25-1	TRBJ1-1	TRBD1	few	CASSTPGTGEKNTEAFF	TGTGCCAGCAGTACTCCCGGGACAGGGGAAAAGAACACTGAAGCTTTCTTT
TRBV15	TRBJ1-1	TRBD1	once	CATMGTGDAFF	TGTGCCACCATGGGGACAGGGGATGCTTTCTTT
TRBV10-3	TRBJ2-3	-	few	CATAGRKGPDTQYF	TGTGCCACCGCCGGGCGGAAGGGGCCGGATACGCAGTATTTT
TRBV15	TRBJ1-2	TRBD1	few	CATSREPGYRGEGYTF	TGTGCCACCAGCAGAGAACCGGGCTACAGGGGGGAAGGCTACACCTTC
TRBV20-1	TRBJ2-7	-	once	CSARDEGRVGEQYF	TGCAGTGCTAGAGATGAGGGCAGGGTCGGGGAGCAGTACTTC
TRBV20-1	TRBJ1-2	-	many	CSARDGLGGQLYGYTF	TGCAGTGCTAGAGACGGTTTGGGAGGACAGCTCTATGGCTACACCTTC